The source of this T cell receptor (beta chain) is a study of shared T cell receptors in the human thymus. Trimming shortened V by 3 bases and J by 1 base, and 16 bases separated the two germline ends. CDR1 and CDR2 from the germline V gene are MDHEN and SYDVKM. The CDR3 is 16 amino acids. Assay: immunoSEQ multiplex PCR; the TCRdb copy retains only in-frame clones and omits some. In the table there are about 500,000 clones, 75% to 85% of which are singletons. This sample was also put to use in a study of human thymus T cells. That source notes: The thymus tissue came from resections taken during corrective heart surgery. Among thymic and blood repertoires, usage of V and J genes appeared biased. Related research examined unrelated individuals and reported that their thymic repertoires overlapped highly.

This clonotype was obtained from a boy younger than two with a congenital heart defect. The gene calls are TRBV28 and TRBJ2-7; D might be TRBD1 (5 bases). Specimen: thymocytes. The CDR3: CASSFGADLGSYEQYF. In DNA form, the CDR3 reads TGTGCCAGCAGTTTTGGGGCGGATCTCGGGTCCTACGAGCAGTACTTC.